Each of the 28 T cell receptor beta chains below was sequenced from the same sample in a study of T-cell reconstitution after alpha-beta-depleted transplantation in children. TCRbeta library preparation incorporated unique molecular identifiers. TCRdb itself ran the PCR reads through MiXCR, one entry per CDR3 protein. This sample has around 670,000 distinct CDR3 sequences, with over 10% found just once. Material: PBMCs, obtained before TCRalphabeta/CD19-depleted stem cell transplant. These receptors originate from a girl aged 2 to 10 with congenital amegakaryocytic thrombocytopenia, due to receive a stem cell transplant.

This clonotype occurred many times. The chain has TRBV20-1 and TRBJ2-1; D call uncertain. The V gene's germline CDR1 is DFQATT and CDR2 SNEGSKA (reference sequence). The CDR3 length is 15 residues. Trimming stripped 5 bases from V and 2 bases from J, with 16 bases between. CDR3 region: CSAPLYPSPYNEQFF. For the CDR3, the DNA is TGCAGTGCTCCTCTGTACCCGAGCCCCTACAATGAGCAGTTCTTC.

This clonotype was counted at least ten times. The chain combines TRBV5-1 with TRBJ2-1, with D possibly matching TRBD1 (6 bases). The V gene's germline CDR1 is SGHRS and CDR2 YFSETQ. There are 12 residues in the CDR3. V was cut by 2 bases and J by 10 bases, with 10 bases left in between. This CDR3 is CASSFRGTEQFF. For the CDR3, the DNA is TGCGCCAGCAGCTTTAGGGGGACAGAGCAGTTCTTC.

In its sample, this clonotype was seen a few times. The genes are TRBV5-1 and TRBJ2-5; 7 nucleotides match TRBD2. Trimming at V came to 4 bases and at J to 1 base, leaving 7 bases not matched to a gene. The CDR3 spans 15 residues. Germline V gene data show CDR1 as SGHRS and CDR2 as YFSETQ. The CDR3 nucleotides are TGCGCCAGCAGCCCCCGACTAGCAGGCCAAGAGACCCAGTACTTC. Translated: CASSPRLAGQETQYF.

This clonotype was found many times. The chain is built from TRBV5-1 and TRBJ2-1; D not certain. Germline V CDR1 and CDR2: SGHRS, YFSETQ. The CDR3 is made up of 13 amino acids. Trimming shortened V by 3 bases and J by 4 bases, and 8 bases separated the two germline ends. The DNA of the CDR3 is TGCGCCAGCAGCTCCGACCAATACAATGAGCAGTTCTTC. Residues: CASSSDQYNEQFF. Using reference TRBV5-1 and TRBJ2-1 for the parts outside the CDR3, the full variable domain is KAGVTQTPRYLIKTRGQQVTLSCSPISGHRSVSWYQQTPGQGLQFLFEYFSETQRNKGNFPGRFSGRQFSNSRSEMNVSTLELGDSALYLCASSSDQYNEQFFGPGTRLTVL.

This clonotype was observed at least ten times. This chain links TRBV20-1 with TRBJ2-1, with TRBD1 as a possible D gene (7 bases). Germline lookup yields CDR1 DFQATT and CDR2 SNEGSKA (reference sequence). This CDR3 has 13 residues. The ends were cut back, 6 bases at V and 6 bases at J, with 15 bases in the middle. The CDR3 protein is CSALSGGTNEQFF. CDR3 DNA: TGCAGTGCGCTTTCAGGGGGGACCAATGAGCAGTTCTTC.

Ten or more counts support this clonotype. CDR3 nucleotides: TGTGCCATCAAGCCAGCCGGGGAAGGGGAGCTGTTTTTT. Translating it yields CAIKPAGEGELFF. The chain combines TRBV10-3 with TRBJ2-2; possibly TRBD2 for D (5 bases). Germline V gives CDR1 ENHRY, CDR2 SYGVKD. The CDR3 runs to 13 residues. Trimming removed 7 bases from V and 8 bases from J, with 14 bases in between.

The chain combines TRBV20-1 with TRBJ2-7; 10 nucleotides match TRBD1. This CDR3 has 14 amino acids. Germline V gene data show CDR1 as DFQATT and CDR2 as SNEGSKA (reference sequence). V gave up 4 bases and J gave up 4 bases; unmatched junction bases: 7. DNA of the CDR3: TGCAGTGCTATACCCCGGGACAGGGGATACGAGCAGTACTTC. It encodes CSAIPRDRGYEQYF.

The rearrangement uses TRBV20-1 and TRBJ2-2; the match to TRBD1 covers 9 bases. Germline V gives CDR1 DFQATT, CDR2 SNEGSKA (reference sequence). The CDR3 totals 14 residues. The V gene end was trimmed by 6 bases and the J gene end by 4 bases; junction bases not matched to a gene: 6. CDR3 residues: CSARTGGGTGELFF. The DNA for the CDR3 is TGCAGTGCCCGTACAGGGGGCGGCACCGGGGAGCTGTTTTTT.

This sequence joins TRBV29-1 and TRBJ2-7, with D tentatively TRBD1 or TRBD2 (5 bases each). V lost 7 bases, J lost 3 bases, and 16 bases lay in between. The CDR3 loop spans 13 amino acids. CDR1 is SQVTM, CDR2 ANQGSEA, per germline. The CDR3 DNA reads TGCAGCGCCGCCGGGACGACTCACTACGAGCAGTACTTC. Its protein is CSAAGTTHYEQYF.

The chain carries TRBV30 and TRBJ2-1; 12 nucleotides align to TRBD2. V trimming: 4 bases; J trimming: 4 bases; junction bases outside the gene matches: 17. Germline V CDR1 and CDR2: GTSNPN, SVGIG (reference sequence). The CDR3 extends over 19 amino acids. CDR3 in amino acids: CAWMLDRLAGGRGYNEQFF. The CDR3 region has the DNA TGTGCCTGGATGTTGGATCGGCTAGCGGGAGGGCGGGGATACAATGAGCAGTTCTTC. Variable domain in full (rest from reference TRBV30 and TRBJ2-1): SQTIHQWPATLVQPVGSPLSLECTVEGTSNPNLYWYRQAAGRGLQLLFYSVGIGQISSEVPQNLSASRPQDRQFILSSKKLLLSDSGFYLCAWMLDRLAGGRGYNEQFFGPGTRLTVL.

The J gene is TRBJ2-2, the V gene TRBV11-2; 7 positions agree with TRBD2. Germline V gives CDR1 SGHAT, CDR2 FQNNGV. V shed 4 bases and J 3 bases; nucleotides not matched to a gene: 5. The length of the CDR3 is 15 residues. CDR3 bases: TGTGCCAGCAGCTCATGGACTAGATACACCGGGGAGCTGTTTTTT. Translating it yields CASSSWTRYTGELFF.

This clonotype was picked up many times. The chain combines TRBV6-9 with TRBJ2-1; D is undetermined. This CDR3 has 15 amino acids. V gave up 0 bases and J gave up 1 base, with 7 bases separating them. Germline lookup yields CDR1 MNHGY and CDR2 SVAAGI. The CDR3 DNA reads TGTGCCAGCAGTTATTCTAAGCCTTCCTACAATGAGCAGTTCTTC. This encodes CASSYSKPSYNEQFF.

The gene calls are TRBV12-3 or TRBV12-4 and TRBJ1-4; 7 bases agree with TRBD1. The trim removed 6 bases at V and 4 bases at J, leaving 8 bases unmatched. There are 15 residues in the CDR3. This CDR3 reads CASRDATGDNEKLFF. The CDR3 bases are TGTGCCAGCAGGGACGCAACAGGGGATAATGAAAAACTGTTTTTT.

In its sample, this clonotype was seen many times. The V call is TRBV5-6, the J call TRBJ2-1, with D unresolved. The CDR3 is 13 amino acids. In germline, CDR1 is SGHDT, CDR2 YYEEEE. With 0 bases removed from V and 8 bases from J, the gap between germline ends came to 9 bases. The CDR3 here is CASSLDATHEQFF. Written as DNA, the CDR3 is TGTGCCAGCAGCTTGGACGCCACCCATGAGCAGTTCTTC.

Details on this clonotype: One base away lies a much larger clone, so this may be a sequencing read error. V usage is TRBV7-2 and J usage is TRBJ2-1; TRBD2 agrees at 14 bases. Germline loops: CDR1 SGHTA, CDR2 FQGNSA. The CDR3 is 17 residues long. CDR3 amino acids: CASSPRPRTSGRSEQSF. The CDR3 coding sequence is TGTGCCAGCAGCCCACGTCCCCGGACTAGCGGGAGGTCCGAGCAGTCCTTC.

This clonotype was recorded at least ten times. This chain uses TRBV2 with TRBJ2-3, with 8 bases identical to TRBD2. V lost 8 bases to trimming and J lost 3 bases; unmatched junction nucleotides: 4. The CDR3 is 13 amino acids. The germline CDR1 and CDR2 sequences are SNHLY and FYNNEI. In DNA, the CDR3 is TGTGCCAGCGAATTAGCGGGAACAGATACGCAGTATTTT. It encodes CASELAGTDTQYF.

This chain connects TRBV7-6 to TRBJ2-1; D ambiguous. The CDR3 totals 11 residues. The V end lost 5 bases, the J end lost 10 bases, and 9 bases lay between the germline ends. In germline, CDR1 is SGHVS, CDR2 FNYEAQ. CDR3 loop: CASSLNLEQFF. In DNA form, the CDR3 reads TGTGCCAGCAGCCTCAACTTGGAGCAGTTCTTC.

The chain joins TRBV5-1 to TRBJ2-4; 8 bases fit TRBD2. V dropped 1 base and J dropped 9; count of bases not matched to a gene: 9. Germline-derived CDR1 and CDR2 are SGHRS and YFSETQ. This CDR3 comprises 15 residues. This CDR3 reads CASSLTPGLDVIQYF. CDR3 coding DNA: TGCGCCAGCAGCTTGACCCCGGGACTAGACGTCATTCAGTACTTC. The whole variable domain, remainder taken from reference TRBV5-1 and TRBJ2-4, is KAGVTQTPRYLIKTRGQQVTLSCSPISGHRSVSWYQQTPGQGLQFLFEYFSETQRNKGNFPGRFSGRQFSNSRSEMNVSTLELGDSALYLCASSLTPGLDVIQYFGAGTRLSVL.

The V gene is TRBV29-1, the J gene TRBJ2-5; 14 bases map to TRBD2. After removal of 7 bases from V and 5 bases from J, the junction contained 6 bases not matched to a gene. CDR3 length: 14 amino acids. Germline V gene data show CDR1 as SQVTM and CDR2 as ANQGSEA. This CDR3 reads CSAQTSGRAETQYF. The CDR3, as DNA: TGCAGCGCCCAGACTAGCGGGAGGGCGGAGACCCAGTACTTC.

This chain joins TRBV12-5 and TRBJ2-1; unclear D gene. The germline V gene encodes CDR1 LGHNT and CDR2 FRNRAP. Trimming shortened V by 1 base and J by 0 bases, and 16 bases separated the two germline ends. CDR3 length: 18 residues. CDR3 sequence (DNA): TGTGCTAGTGGTTTGGCTCCTGCCAGGATGAGCTCCTACAATGAGCAGTTCTTC. This translates into CASGLAPARMSSYNEQFF.

This sequence joins TRBV6-1 and TRBJ2-7, with 14 positions matching TRBD2. The V gene end was trimmed by 7 bases and the J gene end by 2 bases; junction bases not matched to a gene: 4. The CDR3 consists of 15 residues. Germline V gene data show CDR1 as MNHNS and CDR2 as SASEGT. The CDR3 reads CASIMGLAGAYEQYF. The CDR3 DNA reads as TGTGCCAGCATCATGGGACTAGCGGGAGCCTACGAGCAGTACTTC.

This clonotype has at least ten counts. The chain joins TRBV12-3 or TRBV12-4 to TRBJ2-2; tentative D call: TRBD2 (5 bases). This CDR3 spans 13 amino acids. Trimming pared 3 bases from V and 6 bases from J, leaving 8 bases between. The CDR3 DNA is TGTGCCAGCAGTTTCCGGGAATCCGGGGAGCTGTTTTTT. Protein product: CASSFRESGELFF.

There are a few counts of this clonotype. V and J are TRBV20-1 and TRBJ1-5; perhaps TRBD1 as D (6 bases). The CDR3 has 15 residues. Trimming removed 6 bases from V and 0 bases from J, with 15 bases in between. Germline CDR1 and CDR2: DFQATT and SNEGSKA (reference sequence). The DNA of the CDR3 is TGCAGTGCACAGGGACCCCGATATAGCAATCAGCCCCAGCATTTT. This encodes CSAQGPRYSNQPQHF.

This chain joins TRBV28 and TRBJ2-4; 8 nucleotides match TRBD2. The germline gives CDR1 MDHEN, CDR2 SYDVKM. The CDR3 extends over 12 amino acids. Trimming took 4 bases from V and 10 from J; bases not matched to a gene: 3. The CDR3 DNA reads TGTGCCAGCAGTTACGGGGGGGGAATTCAGTACTTC. Encoded protein: CASSYGGGIQYF.

The chain combines TRBV9 with TRBJ2-7; D not resolved. The CDR3 is 13 residues long. Trimming took 4 bases from V and 6 from J, leaving 14 bases between them. Germline CDR1 is SGDLS and CDR2 is YYNGEE. CDR3 residues: CASSPWISTEQYF. For the CDR3, the DNA is TGTGCCAGCAGCCCCTGGATCTCGACCGAGCAGTACTTC. The full variable domain, in which reference TRBV9 and TRBJ2-7 provide the parts outside the CDR3, is DSGVTQTPKHLITATGQRVTLRCSPRSGDLSVYWYQQSLDQGLQFLIQYYNGEERAKGNILERFSAQQFPDLHSELNLSSLELGDSALYFCASSPWISTEQYFGPGTRLTVT.

Of note for this clonotype: A single base separates this from a much larger clone, so it may be a read error. The V and J genes are TRBV27 and TRBJ2-3, with D possibly being TRBD2 (5 bases). Germline CDR1 and CDR2: MNHEY and SMNVEV (reference sequence). CDR3 length equals 13 residues. As DNA, the CDR3 is TGTGCCAGCAGTCCGAGAGGGCGCGATACGCAGTGTTTT. Residues: CASSPRGRDTQCF.

This clonotype was observed a handful of times. The chain has TRBV20-1 and TRBJ2-3; TRBD2 agrees at 10 bases. Trimming took 6 bases from V and 3 from J; bases not matched to a gene: 6. This CDR3 spans 14 amino acids. From germline, CDR1 is DFQATT and CDR2 SNEGSKA (reference sequence). CDR3 nucleotides: TGCAGTGCGCAGAGCGGGAGGGGGACAGATACGCAGTATTTT. Translated, it gives CSAQSGRGTDTQYF.

Many counts were recorded for this clonotype. The chain couples TRBV5-1 to TRBJ1-1; D unclear. The germline V gene has CDR1 SGHRS and CDR2 YFSETQ. The CDR3 is 9 amino acids. The ends were cut back, 4 bases at V and 10 bases at J, with 5 bases in the middle. The CDR3 nucleotides read TGCGCCAGCAGCGACGGAGCTTTCTTT. As protein: CASSDGAFF.